These T cell receptor beta chains were read from a single sample in a study of T cell changes during pregnancy in multiple sclerosis. Profiling relied on immunoSEQ multiplex PCR, and the TCRdb table lists in-frame clones only, not all of them. The profile shows about 59,000 clones, about 94% of them singletons. This material consisted of CD8+ T cells from peripheral blood mononuclear cells, taken after pregnancy. The source of these receptors is a female donor with multiple sclerosis, enrolled in a pregnancy study. The CDR3 runs from the conserved cysteine through the conserved F or W. The D gene is left open where the match is weak. Rows give clone size only sometimes, using once, few, many, or a class for an expanded clone.

.	.	TRBJ2-7	TRBV11-2	TGTGCCAGCAGCCCAGCTGGCAGCGGTCCCTACGAGCAGTACTTC	CASSPAGSGPYEQYF
.	.	TRBJ1-2	TRBV6-1	TGTGCCAGCAGTCGGACTGGCGAGGTCTATGGCTACACCTTC	CASSRTGEVYGYTF
TRBD1	.	TRBJ2-1	TRBV29-1	TGCAGCGTTGAAGTCCCGACAGGGATACATGAGCAGTTCTTC	CSVEVPTGIHEQFF
.	few	TRBJ2-1	TRBV19	TGTGCCAGTAGTATGCTTAGCGGATACAATGAGCAGTTCTTC	CASSMLSGYNEQFF
TRBD1	.	TRBJ1-2	TRBV19	TGTGCCAGTAGTTACAGGGGGTCTCTCTATGGCTACACCTTC	CASSYRGSLYGYTF
TRBD2	.	TRBJ2-1	TRBV6-1	TGTGCCAGCAGTCCCGGGACTAGCGGGAGTTATGAGCAGTTCTTC	CASSPGTSGSYEQFF
.	.	TRBJ1-1	TRBV25-1	TGTGCCAGCAGTTCCCGCGCAGGTGATGAAGCTTTCTTT	CASSSRAGDEAFF
.	.	TRBJ2-7	TRBV11-2	TGTGCCAGCAGCTTAGGTACAGCCGAGCAGTACTTC	CASSLGTAEQYF
.	.	TRBJ1-1	TRBV9	TGTGCCAGCAGCGCCGAGACCTACAGCACTGAAGCTTTCTTT	CASSAETYSTEAFF
.	.	TRBJ2-7	TRBV7-2	TGTGCCAGCAGCTTAGTAACGACAAACGAGCAGTACTTC	CASSLVTTNEQYF
TRBD2	.	TRBJ2-5	TRBV10-2	TGCGCCAGCAGTGAGTTGGGAGGGGAGGCGCAAGAGACCCAGTACTTC	CASSELGGEAQETQYF
.	.	TRBJ1-5	TRBV13	TGTGCCAGCAGGGAGGGACGTCAGCCCCAGCATTTT	CASREGRQPQHF
.	.	TRBJ2-1	TRBV7-2	TGTGCCAGCGGGGCTAGAGGCGGCAATGAGCAGTTCTTC	CASGARGGNEQFF
.	once	TRBJ2-7	TRBV15	TGTGCCACCAGCAGAGACCAGCGCAGTATCTACGAGCAGTACTTC	CATSRDQRSIYEQYF
TRBD1	.	TRBJ1-5	TRBV27	TGTGCCAGCAGTCCTACAGGGGGCGCGGGTCAGCCCCAGCATTTT	CASSPTGGAGQPQHF
TRBD2	.	TRBJ2-7	TRBV27	TGTGCCAGCAGTCCACGACTAGCGGGGTCCTACGAGCAGTACTTC	CASSPRLAGSYEQYF
.	.	TRBJ1-2	TRBV30	TGTGCCTGGACCGAAGGGGTGGGCTACACCTTC	CAWTEGVGYTF
.	.	TRBJ2-5	TRBV27	TGTGCCAGCAGTTCCCGACAGACGAAACAAGAGACCCAGTACTTC	CASSSRQTKQETQYF
TRBD2	.	TRBJ2-1	TRBV9	TGTGCCAGCAGCGGCGGGACTAGCGGGGACAATGAGCAGTTCTTC	CASSGGTSGDNEQFF
.	.	TRBJ1-2	TRBV2	TGTGCCAGCAGGGCCAACGGCTACACCTTC	CASRANGYTF
.	.	TRBJ1-1	TRBV5-1	TGCGCCAGCAACATGGTGGCAGGCGGGATGAACACTGAAGCTTTCTTT	CASNMVAGGMNTEAFF
.	once	TRBJ2-7	TRBV5-1	TGCGCCAGCAGTCAGGACAGCCTTACCTACGAGCAGTACTTC	CASSQDSLTYEQYF
TRBD2	.	TRBJ2-7	TRBV5-4	TGTGCCAGCAGCCACGGACTAGCGAGGGAGCAGTACTTC	CASSHGLAREQYF
TRBD2	once	TRBJ2-7	TRBV27	TGTGCCAGCAGTTTATCGGCGGGAGACCCCTCCTACGAGCAGTACTTC	CASSLSAGDPSYEQYF
TRBD2	.	TRBJ2-7	TRBV28	TGTGCCAGCAGCCCGGGACTAGCGGGAGTTCGCTCCTACGAGCAGTACTTC	CASSPGLAGVRSYEQYF
.	.	TRBJ2-2	TRBV4-1	TGCGCCAGCAGCCAAGGGGAGGCGACCGGGGAGCTGTTTTTT	CASSQGEATGELFF
.	.	TRBJ2-7	TRBV7-9	TGTGCCAGCAGCTTGGGGGGTAAATACGAGCAGTACTTC	CASSLGGKYEQYF
TRBD2	.	TRBJ2-3	TRBV4-3	TGCGCCAGCAGCCAAGGGACTAGCGGGAGACCAGATACGCAGTATTTT	CASSQGTSGRPDTQYF
TRBD1	.	TRBJ2-7	TRBV27	TGTGCCAGCAGTTTGTTGGCGGCCGGGACAGGGGGTGACGAGCAGTACTTC	CASSLLAAGTGGDEQYF
.	.	TRBJ1-1	TRBV5-8	TGTGCCAGCAGCTTGGTTGGTAGAAACACTGAAGCTTTCTTT	CASSLVGRNTEAFF